This T cell receptor (beta chain) was recorded in a study of shared clonotypes between healthy human individuals. Study results and limitations: Despite large depth, rarefaction showed incomplete sorted-subset sequencing. Blood alone was sampled, and tissue repertoires likely differ. Four donors held roughly 5% of naive CD4 clonotypes in common.

V was pared by 6 bases and J by 2 bases, with 11 bases between. The CDR3 runs to 14 residues. Germline V gene sequence: CDR1 SGHAT, CDR2 FQDESV (reference sequence). Donors were Caucasian adults residing in Nashville, Tennessee, USA. TCRdb's table, derived via immunoSEQ multiplex PCR, lists solely in-frame clones and lacks some. The table shows about a million clones, with approximately 72% occurring only once. Concerning this clone itself: Antigen unknown.

The V and J genes are TRBV11-1 and TRBJ1-3, with D perhaps TRBD1 (6 bases). Sample: memory CD4+ T cells sorted from blood. Subset: CD45RA-negative fraction. The TCR originated in a man between 18 and 29 years old in good health. The CDR3 is CASSPGTTGNTIYF. CDR3 bases: TGTGCCAGCAGTCCCGGGACAACTGGAAACACCATATATTTT.